One sample yielded the 30 T cell receptor beta chains listed below, sequenced in a study of resident and recirculating memory T cells in vitiligo. Sequenced by immunoSEQ multiplex PCR; TCRdb stores in-frame clones only, minus some. The repertoire holds more than 65,000 clones, roughly 92% seen once, with just under 5% in the top ten. Sequenced sample: blood. These receptors all stem from a male donor with vitiligo.

The rearrangement uses TRBV5-1 and TRBJ1-4; 7 bases fit TRBD1. The CDR3 extends over 15 amino acids. Looked up from germline, CDR1 is SGHRS and CDR2 is YFSETQ. The ends lost 4 bases at V and 5 bases at J; junction bases unmatched: 8. The DNA for the CDR3 is TGCGCCAGCAGCCTAACGGGACAGAGGAATGAAAAACTGTTTTTT. This encodes CASSLTGQRNEKLFF. Together with reference TRBV5-1 and TRBJ1-4, the CDR3 gives the full variable domain: KAGVTQTPRYLIKTRGQQVTLSCSPISGHRSVSWYQQTPGQGLQFLFEYFSETQRNKGNFPGRFSGRQFSNSRSEMNVSTLELGDSALYLCASSLTGQRNEKLFFGSGTQLSVL.

The gene calls are TRBV7-2 and TRBJ2-1; TRBD2 matches 10 bases. The junction had 8 bases not matched to a gene; V was cut back by 5 bases and J by 4 bases. The CDR3 runs to 16 residues. Germline CDR1 and CDR2: SGHTA and FQGNSA. The CDR3 protein is CASSTSGTSVYNEQFF. The CDR3 nucleotides read TGTGCCAGCAGCACATCCGGGACTAGCGTTTACAATGAGCAGTTCTTC.

The chain has TRBV7-9 and TRBJ2-7; D possibly corresponds to TRBD1 (6 bases). V lost 5 bases, J lost 2 bases, and 13 bases lay in between. Germline V gene lookup returns CDR1 SEHNR and CDR2 FQNEAQ (reference sequence). This CDR3 region has 14 residues. Here the CDR3 reads CASSGWDTAYEQYF. As DNA, the CDR3 is TGTGCCAGCAGCGGATGGGACACCGCCTACGAGCAGTACTTC.

The CDR3, as DNA: TGTGCCTGGGACAGGGAATACGAGCAGTACTTC. It specifies CAWDREYEQYF. This chain links TRBV30 with TRBJ2-7, with 7 nucleotides matching TRBD1. V trimming: 5 bases; J trimming: 4 bases; junction bases outside the gene matches: 2. This CDR3 spans 11 amino acids. CDR1 and CDR2 from the germline V gene are GTSNPN and SVGIG (reference sequence).

The CDR3 protein is CASSQDAEGGTEAFF. The CDR3 nucleotides read TGCGCCAGCAGCCAAGACGCCGAGGGAGGCACTGAAGCTTTCTTT. The V gene is TRBV4-3, the J gene TRBJ1-1; D is unresolved. Germline V gene sequence: CDR1 LGHNA, CDR2 YSLEER. This CDR3 comprises 15 residues. The germline V and J ends were trimmed by 0 bases and 4 bases, with 12 bases remaining between them.

The rearrangement links TRBV28 to TRBJ1-2, with 12 bases lining up with TRBD1. Germline V gene sequence: CDR1 MDHEN, CDR2 SYDVKM. The V gene end was trimmed by 7 bases and the J gene end by 3 bases; junction bases not matched to a gene: 15. The CDR3 runs to 18 residues. CDR3 loop: CASTLSRDRGPRDYGYTF. In DNA form, the CDR3 reads TGTGCCAGCACCCTAAGTCGGGACAGGGGGCCGAGAGACTATGGCTACACCTTC.

The chain couples TRBV28 to TRBJ2-7; D may be TRBD1 (6 bases). The germline CDR1 and CDR2 sequences are MDHEN and SYDVKM. The CDR3 sequence is 16 residues long. Trimming removed 4 bases from V and 2 bases from J, with 18 bases in between. Written as DNA, the CDR3 is TGTGCCAGCAGTTCACCATCGACAGGCCTCGCCTACGAGCAGTACTTC. The encoded protein is CASSSPSTGLAYEQYF. Full variable domain (outside the CDR3, taken from reference TRBV28 and TRBJ2-7): DVKVTQSSRYLVKRTGEKVFLECVQDMDHENMFWYRQDPGLGLRLIYFSYDVKMKEKGDIPEGYSVSREKKERFSLILESASTNQTSMYLCASSSPSTGLAYEQYFGPGTRLTVT.

The J gene is TRBJ1-4, the V gene TRBV29-1; 9 positions match TRBD1. Germline V gene sequence: CDR1 SQVTM, CDR2 ANQGSEA. The CDR3 length is 14 residues. The junction had 5 bases not matched to a gene; V was cut back by 2 bases and J by 7 bases. Here the CDR3 DNA reads TGCAGCGTTGAAACGGGACAGGGACCTGAAAAACTGTTTTTT. Translating it yields CSVETGQGPEKLFF.

V usage is TRBV9 and J usage is TRBJ2-2, with 16 positions matching TRBD2. With 4 bases clipped from V and 4 bases from J, the junction kept 7 bases outside the gene matches. This CDR3 has 18 amino acids. Germline lookup yields CDR1 SGDLS and CDR2 YYNGEE. CDR3 coding DNA: TGTGCCAGCAGCTCGGGACTAGCGGGGGGGCGAGGCACCGGGGAGCTGTTTTTT. Translating it yields CASSSGLAGGRGTGELFF.

J is TRBJ2-7 and V is TRBV15, with a weak D call TRBD2 (5 bases). The CDR3 is 19 amino acids. V lost 0 bases to trimming and J lost 0 bases, with 21 bases between them. Looked up from germline, CDR1 is LNHNV and CDR2 is YYDKDF (reference sequence). The CDR3 sequence: CATSRDEGWGNLSSYEQYF. DNA for the CDR3: TGTGCCACCAGCAGAGATGAGGGATGGGGTAATCTCAGCTCCTACGAGCAGTACTTC.

J is TRBJ1-1 and V is TRBV5-1, with D maybe TRBD1 (5 bases). Trimming shortened V by 0 bases and J by 1 base, and 7 bases separated the two germline ends. The CDR3 length is 14 residues. Germline loops: CDR1 SGHRS, CDR2 YFSETQ. This CDR3 is CASSLGTGNTEAFF. CDR3 nucleotides: TGCGCCAGCAGCTTGGGTACAGGGAACACTGAAGCTTTCTTT.

The chain uses TRBV4-2 and TRBJ2-5, with D tentatively TRBD2 (6 bases). The ends were cut back, 0 bases at V and 5 bases at J, with 10 bases in the middle. The CDR3 has 14 residues. Germline loops: CDR1 LGHNA, CDR2 YNFKEQ. The CDR3 loop reads CASSQDEAGETQYF. The DNA of the CDR3 is TGTGCCAGCAGCCAAGATGAGGCGGGGGAGACCCAGTACTTC.

This chain connects TRBV6-4 to TRBJ2-1; D is possibly TRBD2 (5 bases). The CDR3 is 13 amino acids. Trimming shortened V by 4 bases and J by 4 bases, and 8 bases separated the two germline ends. CDR1 and CDR2 (germline): MRHNA, SNTAGT. CDR3 amino acids: CASSASSYNEQFF. CDR3 nucleotide sequence: TGTGCCAGCAGTGCTAGCTCTTACAATGAGCAGTTCTTC.

The V call is TRBV5-1, the J call TRBJ1-2; TRBD1 might be the D (5 bases). Germline CDR1 SGHRS, CDR2 YFSETQ. The CDR3 runs to 16 residues. V lost 0 bases, J lost 4 bases, and 16 bases lay in between. The CDR3 coding sequence is TGCGCCAGCAGCTTGGCCGGGTCAGGGTCTGGCTATGGCTACACCTTC. This gives the protein CASSLAGSGSGYGYTF.

This chain connects TRBV11-1 to TRBJ2-5, with 9 positions matching TRBD1. Germline trimming cut 3 bases from V and 5 bases from J; bases unmatched to any gene: 7. Germline V gene sequence: CDR1 SGHAT, CDR2 FQDESV (reference sequence). CDR3 size: 15 residues. CDR3 DNA sequence: TGTGCCAGCAGCTTCGTGACAGGGGGAATGGAGACCCAGTACTTC. Residues: CASSFVTGGMETQYF.

In DNA, the CDR3 is TGTGCCAGCAGCCCGAAGGACAGAGAACCGTCCTACGAGCAGTACTTC. This sequence encodes CASSPKDREPSYEQYF. This sequence joins TRBV7-9 and TRBJ2-7, with D perhaps TRBD1 (6 bases). CDR1 is SEHNR, CDR2 FQNEAQ, per germline (reference sequence). This CDR3 has 16 amino acids. With 5 bases removed from V and 1 base from J, the gap between germline ends came to 18 bases.

The chain uses TRBV7-2 and TRBJ2-5; 10 bases match TRBD2. V lost 2 bases and J lost 4; bases outside the gene matches: 7. This CDR3 comprises 16 residues. Germline V lookup: CDR1 SGHTA, CDR2 FQGNSA. The chain's CDR3 is CASSLSASGGAETQYF. Written as DNA, the CDR3 is TGTGCCAGCAGCTTAAGCGCTAGCGGGGGAGCAGAGACCCAGTACTTC.

The chain uses TRBV5-3 and TRBJ2-7; TRBD2 matches 8 bases. TRBV5-3 is noted as an ORF with a role that remains uncertain. After removal of 1 base from V and 0 bases from J, the junction contained 9 bases not matched to a gene. This CDR3 comprises 17 residues. CDR3 sequence reads: CARSLCVGGVPSYEQYF. The CDR3 DNA is TGTGCCAGAAGCTTGTGCGTCGGGGGGGTGCCCTCCTACGAGCAGTACTTC.

The rearrangement links TRBV20-1 to TRBJ1-4; no firm D call. From germline, CDR1 is DFQATT and CDR2 SNEGSKA (reference sequence). Trimming removed 4 bases from V and 8 bases from J, with 8 bases in between. The CDR3 has 11 amino acids. The CDR3 DNA is TGCAGTGCTACATCGGGAGAAAAACTGTTTTTT. Translated: CSATSGEKLFF.

The gene calls are TRBV6-5 and TRBJ1-2; no clear D gene. V lost 6 bases to trimming and J lost 8 bases, with 16 bases between them. Germline V CDR1 and CDR2: MNHEY, SVGAGI. The length of the CDR3 is 13 residues. CDR3 sequence: CASSSPWAGGYTF. CDR3 coding DNA: TGTGCCAGCAGCTCCCCTTGGGCAGGCGGCTACACCTTC.

The chain combines TRBV27 with TRBJ2-7; possible D gene TRBD1, 5 bases. The CDR3 contains 14 residues. Germline CDR1 MNHEY, CDR2 SMNVEV (reference sequence). The germline V and J ends were trimmed by 4 bases and 1 base, with 11 bases remaining between them. CDR3 DNA: TGTGCCAGCAGTTCTCGACAGTCATCCTACGAGCAGTACTTC. The encoded protein is CASSSRQSSYEQYF.

This chain links TRBV27 with TRBJ2-7, with 7 bases aligning to TRBD2. V shed 5 bases, J shed 3 bases, and the junction held 1 base outside the gene matches. Per germline, CDR1 MNHEY and CDR2 SMNVEV (reference sequence). CDR3 size: 12 residues. The CDR3 coding sequence is TGTGCCAGCAGTCGGGGGGACTACGAGCAGTACTTC. Residues: CASSRGDYEQYF.

The chain is built from TRBV7-9 and TRBJ1-6; 7 nucleotides line up with TRBD1. Germline loops: CDR1 SEHNR, CDR2 FQNEAQ (reference sequence). The CDR3 runs 17 residues. The junction had 13 bases not matched to a gene; V was cut back by 5 bases and J by 6 bases. The chain's CDR3 is CASSPSHRQGANSPLHF. In DNA, the CDR3 is TGTGCCAGCAGCCCATCTCACCGACAGGGAGCTAATTCACCCCTCCACTTT. The complete variable domain, with remaining parts taken from reference TRBV7-9 and TRBJ1-6, reads DTGVSQNPRHKITKRGQNVTFRCDPISEHNRLYWYRQTLGQGPEFLTYFQNEAQLEKSRLLSDRFSAERPKGSFSTLEIQRTEQGDSAMYLCASSPSHRQGANSPLHFGNGTRLTVT.

The V gene is TRBV11-2, the J gene TRBJ1-1; TRBD1 might be the D (6 bases). V lost 5 bases and J lost 7, with 11 bases in between. This CDR3 is built from 12 residues. Germline-derived CDR1 and CDR2 are SGHAT and FQNNGV. The CDR3 reads CASSPATGEAFF. The CDR3 DNA follows: TGTGCCAGCAGCCCCGCGACAGGTGAAGCTTTCTTT.

V gene TRBV7-2 combines with J gene TRBJ2-1; 7 bases are shared with TRBD1. In germline, CDR1 is SGHTA, CDR2 FQGNSA. This CDR3 has 16 residues. With 5 bases clipped from V and 6 bases from J, the junction kept 13 bases outside the gene matches. This chain's CDR3 is CASSLQGQRNSNEQFF. Written as DNA, the CDR3 is TGTGCCAGCAGCCTACAGGGGCAACGTAACTCCAATGAGCAGTTCTTC.

CDR3 sequence (DNA): TGTGCCAGCAGGTACCGGGGGGACCTCTCCTACGAGCAGTACTTC. Residues: CASRYRGDLSYEQYF. The chain is built from TRBV7-6 and TRBJ2-7; TRBD2 aligns across 7 bases. CDR3 length: 15 amino acids. The germline gives CDR1 SGHVS, CDR2 FNYEAQ. The J segment lost 0 bases and the V segment lost 6 bases, leaving 8 bases of the junction unmatched. Complete variable domain (other parts from reference TRBV7-6 and TRBJ2-7): GAGVSQSPRYKVTKRGQDVALRCDPISGHVSLYWYRQALGQGPEFLTYFNYEAQQDKSGLPNDRFSAERPEGSISTLTIQRTEQRDSAMYRCASRYRGDLSYEQYFGPGTRLTVT.

V usage is TRBV6-7 and J usage is TRBJ1-5; no definite D call. TRBV6-7 is reported as an ORF; its role is uncertain. V shed 0 bases and J shed 5 bases, with 8 bases lying between them. The CDR3 spans 14 residues. In nucleotides, the CDR3 is TGTGCCAGCAGTTACTCTACAGAATATCAGCCCCAGCATTTT. Protein: CASSYSTEYQPQHF.

This clone came up once. The rearrangement uses TRBV11-2 and TRBJ1-2; 7 bases map to TRBD1. The CDR3 totals 15 residues. J gave up 2 bases and V 5 bases, and 8 bases lay outside the gene matches. The germline V gene has CDR1 SGHAT and CDR2 FQNNGV. CDR3 DNA: TGTGCCAGCAGCCACGGACAGGTTTGGAACTATGGCTACACCTTC. This encodes CASSHGQVWNYGYTF.

Only one count was recorded for this clone. V and J are TRBV18 and TRBJ1-4; D gene uncertain. The CDR3 length is 13 residues. Trimming removed 3 bases at V and 8 bases at J, with 10 bases between. Germline V gives CDR1 KGHSH, CDR2 LQKENI. This CDR3 reads CASSPSREEKLFF. CDR3 coding DNA: TGTGCCAGCTCACCGAGCCGGGAGGAAAAACTGTTTTTT. The whole variable domain, remainder taken from reference TRBV18 and TRBJ1-4, is NAGVMQNPRHLVRRRGQEARLRCSPMKGHSHVYWYRQLPEEGLKFMVYLQKENIIDESGMPKERFSAEFPKEGPSILRIQQVVRGDSAAYFCASSPSREEKLFFGSGTQLSVL.

CDR3 coding DNA: TGTGCCAGCAGGGTGGACAGGGGGAACACTGAAGCTTTCTTT. Amino acid sequence: CASRVDRGNTEAFF. The chain joins TRBV6-5 to TRBJ1-1, with 9 bases matching TRBD1. The CDR3 consists of 14 residues. Trimming removed 6 bases from V and 1 base from J; junction bases left unmatched: 3. Germline-derived CDR1 and CDR2 are MNHEY and SVGAGI.